This is a list of T cell receptor beta chains from one sample in a study of PD-1 blockade in classical Hodgkin lymphoma. The protocol was immunoSEQ multiplex PCR, while the TCRdb copy is restricted to in-frame clones and leaves out a portion. The data show 89,000 or so clones, with about 90% seen just once and about 2.6% held by the top ten. Material: peripheral blood mononuclear cells (PBMCs), obtained before the second cycle of nivolumab. The receptors were sampled from a human donor with classical Hodgkin lymphoma. Both conserved end residues are trimmed from each CDR3.

j_call v_call cdr3_aa
TRBJ1-4 TRBV7-9 ASSLASGAEKLF
TRBJ2-1 TRBV9 ASSDDEPSYNEQF
TRBJ2-5 TRBV28 ASSLNYGSETQY
TRBJ2-1 TRBV9 ASSPRTSGRIEEQF
TRBJ2-7 TRBV27 ASMARGEQY
TRBJ2-7 TRBV30 AWLQTGGAYEQY
TRBJ1-1 TRBV5-1 ASSLIRGRDTEAF
TRBJ2-7 TRBV4-1 ASSQDTPQGIWYEQY
TRBJ2-1 TRBV27 ASSLRPPDPDRANNEQF
TRBJ1-1 TRBV9 ASSVAGDTEAF
TRBJ2-2 TRBV7-3 ASSLTSGGTGELF
TRBJ2-7 TRBV19 ASSILLRSEQY
TRBJ1-4 TRBV18 ASSPQGPPLLEKLF
TRBJ2-7 TRBV7-2 ASSPMAGGGYEQY
TRBJ2-1 TRBV29-1 RAGTSYNEQF
TRBJ2-5 TRBV5-1 ASSLGGTAGETQY
TRBJ1-4 TRBV5-6 ASSLGGNEKLF
TRBJ1-1 TRBV4-1 ASSQDGQGEAF
TRBJ2-5 TRBV28 ASSQPVETQY
TRBJ2-1 TRBV15 ATSRDREKSYNEQF
TRBJ2-5 TRBV30 AWSVTLETQY
TRBJ1-6 TRBV6-5 ASSRGELSSPLH
TRBJ2-3 TRBV5-1 ASSKDQPVGNTQY
TRBJ2-7 TRBV6-5 ASSSRQGIRDEQY
TRBJ2-7 TRBV6-5 ASSFLTGSSYEQY
TRBJ2-1 TRBV6-6 ASSYSPGLAAHEQF
TRBJ2-7 TRBV5-1 ASSLGSWSEGYEQY
TRBJ2-7 TRBV18 ASSPSGAGEYEQY
TRBJ2-6 TRBV5-5 ASSLKEGAAGANVLT
TRBJ1-5 TRBV30 AWSSTGVGQPQH
TRBJ2-1 TRBV28 ASSLLAGVNEQF
TRBJ2-2 TRBV12-5 ASGLVPPLGELF
TRBJ1-3 TRBV11-3 ASNMRGHYGNTIY
TRBJ2-7 TRBV6-5 ASSNTGLAGSEQY
TRBJ1-4 TRBV15 ATSRTGTGTNEKLF
TRBJ1-2 TRBV28 ASSYPHGRGYGYT
TRBJ2-1 TRBV11-1 ASSTTGGRMNEQF
TRBJ2-2 TRBV5-1 ASSLVATSGWNTGELF
TRBJ2-7 TRBV30 AWTGGASYEQY
TRBJ2-7 TRBV2 ASIKLTMTSTDNYEQY
TRBJ2-5 TRBV28 ASSPPGTGVRWQETQY
TRBJ2-7 TRBV30 AWSVGQAGSEQY
TRBJ2-3 TRBV5-6 ASRPGWGLVTDTQY
TRBJ1-1 TRBV7-2 ASSPIGSHFEEAF
TRBJ2-5 TRBV28 ASSPPGQETQY